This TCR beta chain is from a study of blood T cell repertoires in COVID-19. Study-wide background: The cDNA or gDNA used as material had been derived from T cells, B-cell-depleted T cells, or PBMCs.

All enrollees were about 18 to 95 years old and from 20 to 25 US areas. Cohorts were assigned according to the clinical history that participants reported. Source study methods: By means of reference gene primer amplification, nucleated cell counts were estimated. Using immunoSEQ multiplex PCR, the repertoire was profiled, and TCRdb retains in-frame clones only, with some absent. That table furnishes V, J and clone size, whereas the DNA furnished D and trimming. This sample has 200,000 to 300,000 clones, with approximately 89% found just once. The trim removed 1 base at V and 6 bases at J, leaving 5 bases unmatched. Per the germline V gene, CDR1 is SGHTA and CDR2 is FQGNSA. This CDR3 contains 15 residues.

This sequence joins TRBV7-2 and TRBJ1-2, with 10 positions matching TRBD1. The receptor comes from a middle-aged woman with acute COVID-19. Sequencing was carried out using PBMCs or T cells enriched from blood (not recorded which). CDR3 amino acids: CASSLGTGTGDGYTF. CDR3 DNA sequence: TGTGCCAGCAGCTTAGGGACCGGGACAGGGGATGGCTACACCTTC.